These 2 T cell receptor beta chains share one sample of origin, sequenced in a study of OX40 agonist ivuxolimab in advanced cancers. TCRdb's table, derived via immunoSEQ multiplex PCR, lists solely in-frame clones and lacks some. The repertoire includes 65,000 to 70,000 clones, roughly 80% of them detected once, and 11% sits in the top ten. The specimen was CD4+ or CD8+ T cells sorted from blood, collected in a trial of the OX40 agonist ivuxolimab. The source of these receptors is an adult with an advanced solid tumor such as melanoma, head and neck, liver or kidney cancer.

The CDR3 spells CATFLGGNEQFF. The CDR3, as DNA: TGTGCCACCTTCCTAGGGGGGAATGAGCAGTTCTTC. This chain links TRBV6-6 with TRBJ2-1; either TRBD1 or TRBD2 may supply D (6 bases each). CDR1 is MNHNY, CDR2 SVGAGI, per germline (reference sequence). Between the trimmed V and J ends, which lost 10 bases and 7 bases, there was a span of 14 bases. The CDR3 sequence is 12 residues long.

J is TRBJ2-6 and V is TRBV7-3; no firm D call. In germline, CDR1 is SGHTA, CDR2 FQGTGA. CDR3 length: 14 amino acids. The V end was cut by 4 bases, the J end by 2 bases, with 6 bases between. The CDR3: CASSSSPGANVLTF. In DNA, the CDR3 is TGTGCCAGCAGCTCGAGCCCTGGGGCCAACGTCCTGACTTTC.